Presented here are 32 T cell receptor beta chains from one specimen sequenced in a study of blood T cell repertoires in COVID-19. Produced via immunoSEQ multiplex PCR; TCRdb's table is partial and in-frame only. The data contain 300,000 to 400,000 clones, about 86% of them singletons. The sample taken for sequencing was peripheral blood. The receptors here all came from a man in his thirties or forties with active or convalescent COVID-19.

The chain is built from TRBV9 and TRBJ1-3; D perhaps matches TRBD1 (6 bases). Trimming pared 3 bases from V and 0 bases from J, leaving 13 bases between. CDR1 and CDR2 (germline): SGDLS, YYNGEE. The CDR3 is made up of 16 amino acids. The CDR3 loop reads CASSAFRQVSGNTIYF. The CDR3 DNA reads TGTGCCAGCAGCGCGTTTAGACAGGTCTCTGGAAACACCATATATTTT.

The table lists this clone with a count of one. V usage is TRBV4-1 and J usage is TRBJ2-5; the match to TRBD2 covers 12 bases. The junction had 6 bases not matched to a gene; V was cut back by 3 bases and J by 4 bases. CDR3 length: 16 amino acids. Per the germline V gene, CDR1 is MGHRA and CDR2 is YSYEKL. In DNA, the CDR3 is TGCGCCAGCAGCCAGTCACTAGCGGGAGGTAGAGAGACCCAGTACTTC. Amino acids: CASSQSLAGGRETQYF.

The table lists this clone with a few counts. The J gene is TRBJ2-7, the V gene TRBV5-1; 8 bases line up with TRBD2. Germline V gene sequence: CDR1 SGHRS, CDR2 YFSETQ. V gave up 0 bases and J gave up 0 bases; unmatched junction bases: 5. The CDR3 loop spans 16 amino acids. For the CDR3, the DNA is TGCGCCAGCAGCTTGGGGCGGCGGGAGGCCTCCTACGAGCAGTACTTC. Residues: CASSLGRREASYEQYF.

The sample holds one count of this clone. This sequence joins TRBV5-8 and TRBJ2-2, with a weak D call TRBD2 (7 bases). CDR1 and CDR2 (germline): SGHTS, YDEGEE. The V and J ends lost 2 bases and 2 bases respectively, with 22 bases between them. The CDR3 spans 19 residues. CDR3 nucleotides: TGTGCCAGCAGCTTTATGTTTGGTCGCGGGGGCGTAAACACCGGGGAGCTGTTTTTT. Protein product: CASSFMFGRGGVNTGELFF.

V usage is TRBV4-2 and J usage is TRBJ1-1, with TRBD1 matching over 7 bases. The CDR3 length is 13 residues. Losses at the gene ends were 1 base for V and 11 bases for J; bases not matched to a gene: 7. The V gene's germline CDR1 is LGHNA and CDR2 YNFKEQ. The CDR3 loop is CASSQAEGAQAFF. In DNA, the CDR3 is TGTGCCAGCAGCCAAGCCGAGGGGGCTCAGGCTTTCTTT.

The CDR3 protein is CASSGRDRGNYNEQFF. The CDR3 DNA is TGTGCCAGCAGTGGTAGAGACAGGGGAAACTACAATGAGCAGTTCTTC. The chain carries TRBV6-1 and TRBJ2-1; 8 bases match TRBD1. Germline V CDR1 and CDR2: MNHNS, SASEGT. Losses at the gene ends were 4 bases for V and 3 bases for J; bases not matched to a gene: 8. The CDR3 has 16 residues.

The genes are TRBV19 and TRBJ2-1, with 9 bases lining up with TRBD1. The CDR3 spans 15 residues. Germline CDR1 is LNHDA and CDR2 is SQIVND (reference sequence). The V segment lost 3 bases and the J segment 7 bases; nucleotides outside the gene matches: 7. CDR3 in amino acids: CASSIDRGAPNEQFF. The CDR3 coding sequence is TGTGCCAGTAGTATCGACAGGGGGGCGCCAAATGAGCAGTTCTTC.

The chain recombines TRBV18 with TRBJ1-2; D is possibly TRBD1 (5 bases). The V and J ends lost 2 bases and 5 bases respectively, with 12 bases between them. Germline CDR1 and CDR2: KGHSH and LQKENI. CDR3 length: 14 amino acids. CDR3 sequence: CASSPARDSYGYTF. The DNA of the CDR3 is TGTGCCAGCTCACCAGCCAGAGACAGTTATGGCTACACCTTC.

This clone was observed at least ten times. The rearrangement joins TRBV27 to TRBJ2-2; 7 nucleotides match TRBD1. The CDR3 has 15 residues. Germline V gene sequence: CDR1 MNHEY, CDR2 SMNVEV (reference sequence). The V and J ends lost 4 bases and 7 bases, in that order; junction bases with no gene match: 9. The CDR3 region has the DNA TGTGCCAGCAGTTCAAGGGGGCAGTTGATCGGGGAGCTGTTTTTT. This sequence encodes CASSSRGQLIGELFF.

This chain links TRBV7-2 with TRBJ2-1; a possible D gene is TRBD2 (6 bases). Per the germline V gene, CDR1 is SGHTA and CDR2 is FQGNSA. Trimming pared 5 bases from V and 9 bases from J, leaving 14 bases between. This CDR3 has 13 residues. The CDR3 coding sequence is TGTGCCAGCAGCATTACTAGCACCGCTGAGCAGTTCTTC. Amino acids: CASSITSTAEQFF.

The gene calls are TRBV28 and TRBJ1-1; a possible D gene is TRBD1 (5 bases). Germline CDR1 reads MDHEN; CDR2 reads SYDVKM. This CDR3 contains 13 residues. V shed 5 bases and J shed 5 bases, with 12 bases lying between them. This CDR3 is CASSGGALTEAFF. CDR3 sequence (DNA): TGTGCCAGCAGTGGAGGGGCTTTGACTGAAGCTTTCTTT.

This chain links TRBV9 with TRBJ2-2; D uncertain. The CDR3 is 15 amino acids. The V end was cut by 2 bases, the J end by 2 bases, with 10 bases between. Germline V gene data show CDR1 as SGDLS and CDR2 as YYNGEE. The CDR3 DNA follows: TGTGCCAGCAGCGTGGGCTTCCGTAACACCGGGGAGCTGTTTTTT. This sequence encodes CASSVGFRNTGELFF.

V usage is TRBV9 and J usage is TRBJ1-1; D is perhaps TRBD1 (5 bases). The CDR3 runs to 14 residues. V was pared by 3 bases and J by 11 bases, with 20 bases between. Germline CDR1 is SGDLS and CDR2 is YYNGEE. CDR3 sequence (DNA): TGTGCCAGCAGCGGCAGGGAAGACCTTCTACATGCTTTCTTT. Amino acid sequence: CASSGREDLLHAFF.

In nucleotides, the CDR3 is TGTGCCAGCAGCGCAGGACAGCTTAGCAATCAGCCCCAGCATTTT. Protein: CASSAGQLSNQPQHF. This chain joins TRBV7-3 and TRBJ1-5; D is possibly TRBD1 (6 bases). The V gene lost 5 bases and the J gene lost 0 bases, with 11 bases spanning the gap. CDR3 size: 15 residues. Germline V lookup: CDR1 SGHTA, CDR2 FQGTGA.

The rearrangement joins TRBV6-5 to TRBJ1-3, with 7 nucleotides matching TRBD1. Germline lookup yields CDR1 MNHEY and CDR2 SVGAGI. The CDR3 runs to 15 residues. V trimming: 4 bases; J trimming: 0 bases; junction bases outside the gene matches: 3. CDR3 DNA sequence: TGTGCCAGCAGTTCGGGACAGAGCTCTGGAAACACCATATATTTT. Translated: CASSSGQSSGNTIYF.

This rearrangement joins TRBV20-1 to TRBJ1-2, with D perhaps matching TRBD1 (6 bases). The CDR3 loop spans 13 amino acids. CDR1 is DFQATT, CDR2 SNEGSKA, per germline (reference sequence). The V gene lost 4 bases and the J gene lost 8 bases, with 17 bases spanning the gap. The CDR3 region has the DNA TGCAGTGCTAATGAAGTAGGGGACAAAGGCTACACCTTC. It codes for CSANEVGDKGYTF.

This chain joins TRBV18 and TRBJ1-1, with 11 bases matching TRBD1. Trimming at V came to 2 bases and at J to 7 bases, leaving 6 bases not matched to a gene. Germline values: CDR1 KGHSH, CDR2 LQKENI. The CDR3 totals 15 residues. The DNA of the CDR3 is TGTGCCAGCTCACCAATAGGACAGGGGGCCGGTGAAGCTTTCTTT. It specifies CASSPIGQGAGEAFF. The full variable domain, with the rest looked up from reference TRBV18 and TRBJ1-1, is NAGVMQNPRHLVRRRGQEARLRCSPMKGHSHVYWYRQLPEEGLKFMVYLQKENIIDESGMPKERFSAEFPKEGPSILRIQQVVRGDSAAYFCASSPIGQGAGEAFFGQGTRLTVV.

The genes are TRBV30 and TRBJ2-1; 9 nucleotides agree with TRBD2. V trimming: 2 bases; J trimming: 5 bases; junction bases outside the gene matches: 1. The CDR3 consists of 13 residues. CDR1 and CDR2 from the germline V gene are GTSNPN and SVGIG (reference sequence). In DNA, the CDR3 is TGTGCCTGGAGTAGACTAGCGGACAATGAGCAGTTCTTC. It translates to CAWSRLADNEQFF.

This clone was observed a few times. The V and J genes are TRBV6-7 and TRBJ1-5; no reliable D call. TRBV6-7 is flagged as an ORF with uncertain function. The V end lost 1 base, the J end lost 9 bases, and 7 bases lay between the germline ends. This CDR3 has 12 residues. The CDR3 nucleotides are TGTGCCAGCAGTTACTACTACGGGCCCCAGCATTTT. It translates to CASSYYYGPQHF.

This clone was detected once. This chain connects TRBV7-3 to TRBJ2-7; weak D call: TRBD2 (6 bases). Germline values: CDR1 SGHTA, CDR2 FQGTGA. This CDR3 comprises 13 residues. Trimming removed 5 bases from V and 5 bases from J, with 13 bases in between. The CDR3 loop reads CASSASTRHEQYF. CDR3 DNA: TGTGCCAGCAGCGCCTCGACTAGACACGAGCAGTACTTC.

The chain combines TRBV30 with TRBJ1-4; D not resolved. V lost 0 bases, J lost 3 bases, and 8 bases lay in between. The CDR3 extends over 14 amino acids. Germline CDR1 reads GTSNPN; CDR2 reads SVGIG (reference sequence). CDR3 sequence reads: CAWSVGRSNEKLFF. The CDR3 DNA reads TGTGCCTGGAGTGTCGGGAGGTCTAATGAAAAACTGTTTTTT.

CDR3 region: CASSLFTGAYEQYF. As DNA, the CDR3 is TGTGCCAGCAGTTTATTTACGGGGGCCTACGAGCAGTACTTC. The chain links TRBV27 to TRBJ2-7; tentative D call: TRBD2 (6 bases). Germline CDR1 MNHEY, CDR2 SMNVEV (reference sequence). The CDR3 covers 14 residues. V was clipped by 1 base and J by 2 bases, with 9 bases between them.

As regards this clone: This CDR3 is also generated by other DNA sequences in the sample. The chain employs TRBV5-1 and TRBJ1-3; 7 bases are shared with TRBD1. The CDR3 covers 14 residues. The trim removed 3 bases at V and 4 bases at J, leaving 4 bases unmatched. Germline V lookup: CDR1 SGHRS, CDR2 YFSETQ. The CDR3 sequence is CASSSTGSGNTIYF. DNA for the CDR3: TGCGCCAGCAGCTCGACAGGGAGCGGAAACACCATATATTTT.

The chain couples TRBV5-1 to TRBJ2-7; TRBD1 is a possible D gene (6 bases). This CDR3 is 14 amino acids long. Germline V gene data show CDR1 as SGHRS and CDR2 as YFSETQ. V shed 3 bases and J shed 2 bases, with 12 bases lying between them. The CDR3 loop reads CASSSGQPAYEQYF. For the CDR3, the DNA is TGCGCCAGCAGCTCAGGACAGCCAGCCTACGAGCAGTACTTC.

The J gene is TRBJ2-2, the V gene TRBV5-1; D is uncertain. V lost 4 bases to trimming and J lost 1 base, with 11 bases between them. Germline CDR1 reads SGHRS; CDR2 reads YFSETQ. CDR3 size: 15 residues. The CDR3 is CASSQGSGNTGELFF. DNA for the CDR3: TGCGCCAGCAGCCAAGGCTCAGGGAACACCGGGGAGCTGTTTTTT. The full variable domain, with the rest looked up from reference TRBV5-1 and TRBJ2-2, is KAGVTQTPRYLIKTRGQQVTLSCSPISGHRSVSWYQQTPGQGLQFLFEYFSETQRNKGNFPGRFSGRQFSNSRSEMNVSTLELGDSALYLCASSQGSGNTGELFFGEGSRLTVL.

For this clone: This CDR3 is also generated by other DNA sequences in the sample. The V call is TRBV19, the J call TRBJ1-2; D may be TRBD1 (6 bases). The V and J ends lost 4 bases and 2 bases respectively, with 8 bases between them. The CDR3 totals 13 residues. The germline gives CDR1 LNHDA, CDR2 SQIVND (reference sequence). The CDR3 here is CASSRQGNYGYTF. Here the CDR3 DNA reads TGTGCCAGTAGTAGGCAGGGGAACTATGGCTACACCTTC.

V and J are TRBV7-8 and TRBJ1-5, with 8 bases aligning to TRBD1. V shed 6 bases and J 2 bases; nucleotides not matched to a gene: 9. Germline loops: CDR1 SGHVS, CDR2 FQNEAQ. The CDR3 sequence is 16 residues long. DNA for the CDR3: TGTGCCAGCAGTCCTACAGGGGGTGGGCGCAATCAGCCCCAGCATTTT. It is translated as CASSPTGGGRNQPQHF.

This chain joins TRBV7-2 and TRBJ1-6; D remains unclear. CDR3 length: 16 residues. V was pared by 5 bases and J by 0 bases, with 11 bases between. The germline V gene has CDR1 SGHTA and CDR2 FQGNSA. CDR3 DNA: TGTGCCAGCAGCCCGACTTCAAGCTCCTATAATTCACCCCTCCACTTT. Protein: CASSPTSSSYNSPLHF.

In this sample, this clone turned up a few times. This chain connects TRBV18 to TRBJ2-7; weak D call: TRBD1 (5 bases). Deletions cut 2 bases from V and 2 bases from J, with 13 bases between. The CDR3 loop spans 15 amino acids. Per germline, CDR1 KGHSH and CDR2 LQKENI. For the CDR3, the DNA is TGTGCCAGCTCACCAGAGTCGGCAGGGCCCTACGAGCAGTACTTC. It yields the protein CASSPESAGPYEQYF.

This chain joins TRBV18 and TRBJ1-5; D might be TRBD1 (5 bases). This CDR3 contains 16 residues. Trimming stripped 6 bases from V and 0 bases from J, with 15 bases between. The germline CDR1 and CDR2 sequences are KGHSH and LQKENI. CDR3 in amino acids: CASSLGTVNSNQPQHF. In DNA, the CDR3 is TGTGCCAGCTCGCTTGGGACTGTAAATAGCAATCAGCCCCAGCATTTT.

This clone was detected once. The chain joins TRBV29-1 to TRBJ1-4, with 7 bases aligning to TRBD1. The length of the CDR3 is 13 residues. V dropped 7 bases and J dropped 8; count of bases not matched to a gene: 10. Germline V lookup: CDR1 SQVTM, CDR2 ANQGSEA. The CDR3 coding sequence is TGCAGCGCTACTCCAGGGGGGTCCGAAAAACTGTTTTTT. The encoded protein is CSATPGGSEKLFF.

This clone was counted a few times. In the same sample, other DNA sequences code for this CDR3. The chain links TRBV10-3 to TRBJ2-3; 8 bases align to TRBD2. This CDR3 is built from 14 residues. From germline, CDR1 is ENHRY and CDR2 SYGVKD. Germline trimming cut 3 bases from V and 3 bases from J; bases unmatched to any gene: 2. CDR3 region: CAISESGSTDTQYF. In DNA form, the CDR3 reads TGTGCCATCAGTGAAAGCGGGAGTACAGATACGCAGTATTTT.